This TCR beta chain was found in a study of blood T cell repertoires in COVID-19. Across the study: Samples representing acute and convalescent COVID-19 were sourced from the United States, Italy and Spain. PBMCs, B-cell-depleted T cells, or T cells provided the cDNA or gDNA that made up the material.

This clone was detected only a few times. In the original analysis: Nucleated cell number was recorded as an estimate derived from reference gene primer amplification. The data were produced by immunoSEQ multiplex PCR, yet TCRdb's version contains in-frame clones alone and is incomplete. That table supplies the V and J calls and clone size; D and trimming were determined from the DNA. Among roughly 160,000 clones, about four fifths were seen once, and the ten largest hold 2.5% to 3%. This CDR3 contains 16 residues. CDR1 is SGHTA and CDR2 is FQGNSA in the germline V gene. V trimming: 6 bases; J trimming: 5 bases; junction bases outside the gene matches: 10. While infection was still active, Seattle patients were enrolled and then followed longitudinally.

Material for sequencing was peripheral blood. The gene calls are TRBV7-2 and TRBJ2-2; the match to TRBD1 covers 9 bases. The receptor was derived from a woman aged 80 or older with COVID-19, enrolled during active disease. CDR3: CASRSGTGRGTGELFF. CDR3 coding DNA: TGTGCCAGCAGATCCGGGACAGGGAGAGGGACCGGGGAGCTGTTTTTT.